This T cell receptor beta chain was found in a study of Graves' ophthalmopathy and Graves' hyperthyroidism. The authors amplified TCR beta CDR3 regions, and they did so from RNA transcripts for repertoire sequencing. RT-PCR was first run with HTBI primers, then multiplex PCR in a second round. TCRdb analysed the multiplex PCR reads with MiXCR anew, one entry per CDR3 protein. The sample shows some 360,000 distinct CDR3 sequences, approximately 17% of them seen only once. This clonotype has a handful of counts. V was pared by 6 bases and J by 0 bases, with 15 bases between. Germline values: CDR1 SGHAT, CDR2 FQNNGV. The CDR3 covers 15 residues.

The chain combines TRBV11-2 with TRBJ2-7, with D possibly matching TRBD1 (6 bases). The sequenced material came from peripheral blood. The TCR comes from an adult woman with stable Graves' hyperthyroidism. The CDR3 bases are TGTGCCAGCAGTCTGGACAGCGTTGCCTCCTACGAGCAGTACTTC. Its translation is CASSLDSVASYEQYF.